This T cell receptor (beta chain) was documented in a study of regulatory T cells in long-lasting Graves disease. Stated time point: newly diagnosed GD, antithyroid drugs for less than 3 months. Making the TCR library involved RNA that had been extracted from PBMCs. From germline, CDR1 is SGHRS and CDR2 YFSETQ. This CDR3 is 16 amino acids long. Trimming removed 3 bases from V and 6 bases from J; junction bases left unmatched: 14. Building the TCR beta libraries relied on iRepertoire HTBI primers, and CDR3 regions underwent Arm-PCR. Via MiXCR, TCRdb re-called the multiplex PCR reads, giving one row per CDR3 protein. Of 530,000 or so distinct CDR3 sequences listed, about 15% are singletons. This clonotype was seen a handful of times. This sample was also put to use in a study of T cells in Graves' hyperthyroidism and ophthalmopathy.

The chain recombines TRBV5-1 with TRBJ2-5; 7 nucleotides align to TRBD1. This receptor was identified in a man younger than 30 with Graves disease. The input for sequencing was peripheral blood mononuclear cells (PBMCs), taken at new diagnosis, from a patient treated with antithyroid drugs. The CDR3, as DNA: TGCGCCAGCAGCTCCGGGACAGCCGAACGGCGAAAGACCCAGTACTTC. Encoded protein: CASSSGTAERRKTQYF.